These 7 T cell receptor beta chains share one sample of origin, sequenced in a study of HIV-infected children after antiretroviral therapy interruption. A 3' RACE protocol on RNA, with unique molecular identifiers, produced the TCR library. In TCRdb, the 3' RACE reads were re-called with MiXCR into one record per CDR3 protein. Of approximately 89,000 distinct CDR3 sequences listed, about 7% are singletons. Treatment meaning: PENTA 11 planned treatment interruption arm or continuous ART arm. This material consisted of CD45RA+ CD4+ T cells from PBMCs, pooled from several time points, taken from a donor given antiretroviral therapy, either interrupted or continuous. Indicated subset: naive CD4+ CD45RA+ CD45RO- T cells. Receptors originate from a pool of human donors with HIV.

In nucleotides, the CDR3 is TGCGCCAGCAGCCGAGTTCTAGCGGGGGCCCGTATTAGCTCCTACAATGAGCAGTTCTTC. Translated, it gives CASSRVLAGARISSYNEQFF. The rearrangement uses TRBV4-1 and TRBJ2-1; TRBD2 aligns across 10 bases. CDR1 and CDR2 from the germline V gene are MGHRA and YSYEKL. V lost 4 bases, J lost 0 bases, and 15 bases stayed unmatched. The CDR3 totals 20 residues.

This clonotype was seen only a few times. This rearrangement joins TRBV5-1 to TRBJ1-3, with D tentatively TRBD1 (5 bases). The CDR3 is made up of 14 amino acids. Trimming removed 0 bases from V and 4 bases from J, with 8 bases in between. CDR1 and CDR2 from the germline V gene are SGHRS and YFSETQ. In DNA, the CDR3 is TGCGCCAGCAGCTTGGGAGGGACGGGAAACACCATATATTTT. It yields the protein CASSLGGTGNTIYF.

At least ten counts were recorded for this clonotype. The rearrangement links TRBV12-5 to TRBJ1-5, with a weak D call TRBD1 (6 bases). Trimming stripped 0 bases from V and 3 bases from J, with 21 bases between. The germline V gene has CDR1 LGHNT and CDR2 FRNRAP. The CDR3 is 19 residues long. CDR3 nucleotide sequence: TGTGCTAGTGGTTTGGTACTGGTATCGGCAGGGGCCTCCAATCAGCCCCAGCATTTT. Translated, it gives CASGLVLVSAGASNQPQHF. Looking up the rest from reference TRBV12-5 and TRBJ1-5 gives the full variable domain: DARVTQTPRHKVTEMGQEVTMRCQPILGHNTVFWYRQTMMQGLELLAYFRNRAPLDDSGMPKDRFSAEMPDATLATLKIQPSEPRDSAVYFCASGLVLVSAGASNQPQHFGDGTRLSIL.

This clonotype was seen many times. The chain uses TRBV3-1 and TRBJ2-7, with D perhaps given as TRBD1 or TRBD2 (5 bases each). Germline V gives CDR1 LGHDT, CDR2 YNNKEL (reference sequence). The CDR3 extends over 15 amino acids. With 0 bases removed from V and 7 bases from J, the gap between germline ends came to 16 bases. The DNA for the CDR3 is TGTGCCAGCAGCCAAGAGGTCACGGGGACGGGAGAGCAGTACTTC. Protein product: CASSQEVTGTGEQYF.

The table lists this clonotype with many counts. The chain couples TRBV12-3 or TRBV12-4 to TRBJ2-5; no firm D call. The CDR3 totals 16 residues. The germline V and J ends were trimmed by 5 bases and 7 bases, with 23 bases remaining between them. The DNA for the CDR3 is TGTGCCAGCAGTCAAATGACCGGTTGGCAGAGAGGGACCCAGTACTTC. Its protein product is CASSQMTGWQRGTQYF.

The sample holds many counts of this clonotype. The CDR3 DNA follows: TGCGCCAGCAGCTTGGTGGCGGGGGGGCCAGCAGATACGCAGTATTTT. This sequence encodes CASSLVAGGPADTQYF. The V and J genes are TRBV5-1 and TRBJ2-3; 9 nucleotides match TRBD2. Germline CDR1 reads SGHRS; CDR2 reads YFSETQ. The CDR3 loop spans 16 amino acids. The J segment lost 4 bases and the V segment lost 0 bases, leaving 6 bases of the junction unmatched. The variable domain in full, with the rest retrieved from reference TRBV5-1 and TRBJ2-3, is KAGVTQTPRYLIKTRGQQVTLSCSPISGHRSVSWYQQTPGQGLQFLFEYFSETQRNKGNFPGRFSGRQFSNSRSEMNVSTLELGDSALYLCASSLVAGGPADTQYFGPGTRLTVL.

This clonotype was found many times. The chain carries TRBV30 and TRBJ1-1; D may be TRBD1 (6 bases). Germline V gene sequence: CDR1 GTSNPN, CDR2 SVGIG (reference sequence). The CDR3 is 17 amino acids. V was pared by 0 bases and J by 7 bases, with 24 bases between. The CDR3 here is CAWSVRPFRQGNGEAFF. The DNA of the CDR3 is TGTGCCTGGAGTGTACGTCCGTTTCGGCAGGGGAATGGTGAAGCTTTCTTT.